The 9 T cell receptor beta chains presented below share a single source sample, sequenced in a study of T cell repertoires in cytomegalovirus infection. TCRdb independently ran MiXCR on the reads; one entry per CDR3 protein. The table shows 750,000 to 900,000 distinct CDR3 sequences, with just under 30% occurring only once. Their specific antigens are unknown. The sample consisted of cultured CD8+ T cells from PBMCs, taken from culture after CMV antigen stimulation. The receptors derive from a human donor in good health (CMV status not recorded). Some clones in this sample may be carry-over from other donors' samples.

The rearrangement links TRBV2 to TRBJ1-1; D is unresolved. V shed 6 bases and J shed 6 bases, with 8 bases lying between them. CDR1 and CDR2 from the germline V gene are SNHLY and FYNNEI. The CDR3 totals 11 residues. Here the CDR3 reads CASSAGAEAFF. In nucleotides, the CDR3 is TGTGCCAGCAGCGCTGGGGCTGAAGCTTTCTTT.

This sequence joins TRBV27 and TRBJ2-3; TRBD2 matches at 11 bases. There are 13 residues in the CDR3. CDR1 MNHEY and CDR2 SMNVEV come from the germline V gene (reference sequence). V lost 4 bases and J lost 10; bases outside the gene matches: 4. The CDR3 reads CASSSSGLAAQYF. CDR3 sequence (DNA): TGTGCCAGCAGTTCCTCGGGACTAGCGGCGCAGTATTTT.

This clonotype has just a few counts. The chain's CDR3 is CASSLSRTGLNEQFF. As DNA, the CDR3 is TGTGCCAGCAGTTTAAGTAGGACAGGGTTAAATGAGCAGTTCTTC. J is TRBJ2-1 and V is TRBV27; 8 bases are shared with TRBD1. The CDR3 is made up of 15 amino acids. Germline V gene data show CDR1 as MNHEY and CDR2 as SMNVEV (reference sequence). With 2 bases clipped from V and 7 bases from J, the junction kept 7 bases outside the gene matches.

This clonotype appeared a few times. The gene calls are TRBV7-6 and TRBJ1-1; D remains ambiguous. The V gene lost 1 base and the J gene lost 0 bases, with 9 bases spanning the gap. The CDR3 sequence is 15 residues long. Germline CDR1 and CDR2: SGHVS and FNYEAQ. The CDR3 DNA sequence: TGTGCCAGCAGCTTAGAGGACGTAATGAACACTGAAGCTTTCTTT. Its protein product is CASSLEDVMNTEAFF.

In this sample, this clonotype turned up a few times. The V and J genes are TRBV6-5 and TRBJ2-5, with D uncertain. Germline CDR1 MNHEY, CDR2 SVGAGI. CDR3 length: 14 amino acids. V was cut by 6 bases and J by 4 bases, with 15 bases left in between. Here the CDR3 DNA reads TGTGCCAGCAGCCTCACCAGGTCGGCAGAGACCCAGTACTTC. This gives the protein CASSLTRSAETQYF.

V is TRBV19 and J is TRBJ2-5; TRBD2 agrees at 9 bases. Trimming cost V 5 bases and J 4 bases; bases outside gene matches: 11. Germline CDR1 is LNHDA and CDR2 is SQIVND (reference sequence). This CDR3 spans 16 amino acids. The CDR3 protein is CASSQWLAGPLETQYF. CDR3 nucleotides: TGTGCCAGTAGTCAGTGGCTAGCGGGACCATTAGAGACCCAGTACTTC.

This clonotype was detected only a few times. The chain joins TRBV7-6 to TRBJ2-1; the match to TRBD2 covers 7 bases. After removal of 6 bases from V and 8 bases from J, the junction contained 13 bases not matched to a gene. This CDR3 is built from 15 residues. The germline gives CDR1 SGHVS, CDR2 FNYEAQ. This CDR3 reads CASSGGDSTGDEQFF. As DNA, the CDR3 is TGTGCCAGCAGTGGGGGGGACTCCACAGGCGATGAGCAGTTCTTC.

The chain carries TRBV3-1 and TRBJ2-5; the D gene is possibly TRBD2 (6 bases). This CDR3 has 15 amino acids. Trimming cost V 1 base and J 1 base, with 10 bases left between them. CDR1 and CDR2 from the germline V gene are LGHDT and YNNKEL (reference sequence). CDR3 DNA: TGTGCCAGCAGCCAAGTTTGGGGAGGCCAAGAGACCCAGTACTTC. It encodes CASSQVWGGQETQYF.

This clonotype was picked up a small number of times. This chain connects TRBV12-5 to TRBJ1-4; D perhaps matches TRBD1 (6 bases). Germline values: CDR1 LGHNT, CDR2 FRNRAP. CDR3 length equals 12 residues. CDR3 amino acids: CAVEGGNEKLFF. Written as DNA, the CDR3 is TGTGCCGTGGAGGGGGGCAATGAAAAACTGTTTTTT.